The clone carrying this TCR beta chain came up once. Its cognate antigen is unknown. The sample belongs to a study of OX40 agonist ivuxolimab in advanced cancers. The assay was immunoSEQ multiplex PCR, and TCRdb's table has in-frame clones only and misses some. The repertoire has 65,000 to 95,000 clones, about four fifths of them found once; the top ten carry less than 0.85%. Overall study findings and caveats: With doses of 0.1-3.0 mg/kg, partial responders showed among the lowest clonal expansion. With doses of 0.1 to 3.0 mg/kg, CD4+ and CD8+ blood T cells had undergone clonal expansion by week 6. In general, CD8+ T cells held more expanded clones than CD4+ did, on average.

CDR1 and CDR2 (germline): SEHNR, FQNEAQ (reference sequence). The CDR3 has 14 amino acids. The ends lost 4 bases at V and 8 bases at J; junction bases unmatched: 9. The chain uses TRBV7-9 and TRBJ1-2; TRBD1 aligns across 8 bases. The sequencing here drew on CD4+ or CD8+ T cells sorted from blood, taken in a trial of the OX40 agonist ivuxolimab. The TCR comes from an adult with an advanced solid tumor such as melanoma, head and neck, liver or kidney cancer. CDR3 nucleotide sequence: TGTGCCAGCAGCTCAGGACAGGGACCGTGGGGCTACACCTTC. Translation gives CASSSGQGPWGYTF.